These 20 T cell receptor beta chains were all obtained from the same sample, sequenced in a study of cytomegalovirus exposure and HLA in healthy donors. 13 Jbeta primers and 60 Vbeta primers were used for the PCR. Libraries were prepared by immunoSEQ multiplex PCR; TCRdb keeps only in-frame clonotypes and omits some of them. The sample shows roughly 140,000 clones, about 82% of them seen only once. Sequenced material: PBMCs. The receptors originated from a male donor in good health and CMV-seronegative.

CDR3 nucleotide sequence: TGTGCCAGTATCGGGGTCACTGAAGCTTTCTTT. Translated, it gives CASIGVTEAFF. The chain carries TRBV25-1 and TRBJ1-1; D not resolved. This CDR3 has 11 residues. Germline values: CDR1 MGHDK, CDR2 SYGVNS. Trimming took 9 bases from V and 4 from J, leaving 9 bases between them.

V is TRBV11-3 and J is TRBJ1-1; D gene ambiguous. Germline CDR1 and CDR2: SGHNT and YENEEA. The V end was cut by 3 bases, the J end by 1 base, with 6 bases between. The CDR3 is made up of 13 amino acids. The CDR3 nucleotides are TGTGCCAGCAGCTTCCAGGAGAACACTGAAGCTTTCTTT. Translated, it gives CASSFQENTEAFF.

The chain joins TRBV27 to TRBJ1-2; TRBD1 aligns across 9 bases. The junction had 4 bases not matched to a gene; V was cut back by 5 bases and J by 6 bases. The germline CDR1 and CDR2 sequences are MNHEY and SMNVEV (reference sequence). The CDR3 covers 13 residues. The CDR3 protein is CASSPGTGHGYTF. The CDR3 nucleotides are TGTGCCAGCAGTCCTGGGACAGGGCATGGCTACACCTTC.

The rearrangement joins TRBV4-1 to TRBJ2-7; 10 bases match TRBD2. The CDR3 is 17 residues long. CDR1 MGHRA and CDR2 YSYEKL come from the germline V gene. J lost 4 bases, V lost 2 bases, and 11 bases had no gene match. DNA for the CDR3: TGCGCCAGCAGCCAAAACCTAGCGGGAGATTTAGGATACGAGCAGTACTTC. This codes for CASSQNLAGDLGYEQYF.

This clone was counted a few times. The V and J genes are TRBV6-5 and TRBJ2-7; 9 bases fit TRBD1. The V gene end was trimmed by 5 bases and the J gene end by 4 bases; junction bases not matched to a gene: 6. Germline CDR1 is MNHEY and CDR2 is SVGAGI. The CDR3 is made up of 14 amino acids. CDR3 sequence reads: CASSQDRGDYEQYF. CDR3 in DNA: TGTGCCAGCAGTCAAGACAGGGGGGATTACGAGCAGTACTTC.

The chain carries TRBV25-1 and TRBJ2-7; D not resolved. V lost 3 bases to trimming and J lost 9 bases, with 12 bases between them. The CDR3 spans 12 residues. Germline assignment: CDR1 MGHDK and CDR2 SYGVNS. CDR3 protein: CASSDTGDWQYF. CDR3 sequence (DNA): TGTGCCAGCAGTGATACGGGTGATTGGCAGTACTTC.

About this clone itself: Other DNA variants within this sample encode the same CDR3. This rearrangement joins TRBV5-6 to TRBJ1-2, with TRBD1 as a possible D gene (5 bases). V dropped 0 bases and J dropped 5 bases, with 5 bases sitting between them. The germline CDR1 and CDR2 sequences are SGHDT and YYEEEE. The CDR3 spans 12 residues. In DNA, the CDR3 is TGTGCCAGCAGCTTGGGGACATATGGCTACACCTTC. This sequence encodes CASSLGTYGYTF.

The V gene is TRBV5-1, the J gene TRBJ2-2, with D tentatively TRBD1 (5 bases). Germline values: CDR1 SGHRS, CDR2 YFSETQ. This CDR3 region has 17 residues. The V and J ends lost 2 bases and 2 bases respectively, with 16 bases between them. CDR3 nucleotides: TGCGCCAGCAGCTTCCCATTAGGGGCCTCTAACACCGGGGAGCTGTTTTTT. Translated: CASSFPLGASNTGELFF.

J is TRBJ2-1 and V is TRBV30, with D possibly matching TRBD2 (5 bases). Germline CDR1 reads GTSNPN; CDR2 reads SVGIG (reference sequence). The CDR3 has 13 amino acids. V dropped 0 bases and J dropped 9 bases, with 12 bases sitting between them. The CDR3 DNA is TGTGCCTGGAGTGTACAGCGTGGAGGTGAGCAGTTCTTC. This gives the protein CAWSVQRGGEQFF.

This rearrangement joins TRBV19 to TRBJ1-4; D unresolved. The CDR3 consists of 13 residues. Germline assignment: CDR1 LNHDA and CDR2 SQIVND (reference sequence). V lost 3 bases and J 7 bases, leaving 9 bases between the germline ends. CDR3 bases: TGTGCCAGTAGTATGGGCTTTTTTGAAAAACTGTTTTTT. This gives the protein CASSMGFFEKLFF.

V gene TRBV19 combines with J gene TRBJ2-7, with 7 bases fitting TRBD2. Germline CDR1 LNHDA, CDR2 SQIVND (reference sequence). V shed 3 bases and J 4 bases; nucleotides not matched to a gene: 9. CDR3 length: 15 amino acids. DNA for the CDR3: TGTGCCAGTAGTATGTGGGGGGGTATCGGGTACGAGCAGTACTTC. This encodes CASSMWGGIGYEQYF. Combining the CDR3 with reference TRBV19 and TRBJ2-7 gives the whole variable domain DGGITQSPKYLFRKEGQNVTLSCEQNLNHDAMYWYRQDPGQGLRLIYYSQIVNDFQKGDIAEGYSVSREKKESFPLTVTSAQKNPTAFYLCASSMWGGIGYEQYFGPGTRLTVT.

This clone was observed a few times. Other DNA sequences from this sample encode an identical CDR3 as well. The CDR3 sequence: CASSPYNYGYTF. Written as DNA, the CDR3 is TGTGCCAGCAGCCCCTACAACTATGGCTACACCTTC. V and J are TRBV11-2 and TRBJ1-2; D is unclear. The CDR3 consists of 12 residues. V lost 5 bases and J lost 2, with 6 bases in between. Germline lookup yields CDR1 SGHAT and CDR2 FQNNGV.

This sequence joins TRBV18 and TRBJ1-1; no reliable D call. V was trimmed by 5 bases and J by 4 bases, leaving 14 bases between them. The CDR3 extends over 14 amino acids. Looked up from germline, CDR1 is KGHSH and CDR2 is LQKENI. In nucleotides, the CDR3 is TGTGCCAGCTCAGCCGCGGGCCCGGGCACTGAAGCTTTCTTT. Amino acid sequence: CASSAAGPGTEAFF.

The gene calls are TRBV7-2 and TRBJ2-7; 11 bases are a match to TRBD1. The CDR3 length is 15 residues. The trim removed 5 bases at V and 3 bases at J, leaving 6 bases unmatched. Germline CDR1 SGHTA, CDR2 FQGNSA. As DNA, the CDR3 is TGTGCCAGCAGCGTCCGGGACAGGGGGAGCTACGAGCAGTACTTC. Translated, it gives CASSVRDRGSYEQYF.

This rearrangement joins TRBV11-2 to TRBJ2-2; 9 positions agree with TRBD1. Per the germline V gene, CDR1 is SGHAT and CDR2 is FQNNGV. CDR3 length equals 15 residues. J gave up 9 bases and V 3 bases, and 8 bases lay outside the gene matches. DNA of the CDR3: TGTGCCAGCAGCTTCCGGGACAGGGTACGTCGGGAGCTGTTTTTT. Its protein product is CASSFRDRVRRELFF.

The chain uses TRBV28 and TRBJ2-2, with TRBD2 as a possible D gene (5 bases). Trimming left V 2 bases short and J 1 base short, with 14 bases between. The CDR3 spans 17 residues. Germline V gene sequence: CDR1 MDHEN, CDR2 SYDVKM. CDR3 protein: CASSLPGRTRNTGELFF. The DNA for the CDR3 is TGTGCCAGCAGTTTACCTGGACGGACTCGGAACACCGGGGAGCTGTTTTTT.

The chain combines TRBV14 with TRBJ1-2, with TRBD1 identical over 8 bases. J gave up 7 bases and V 3 bases, and 13 bases lay outside the gene matches. Germline V lookup: CDR1 SGHDN, CDR2 FVKESK. This CDR3 is built from 16 residues. CDR3 loop: CASSHGAPRGLGGYTF. CDR3 bases: TGTGCCAGCAGCCACGGGGCTCCCAGGGGGCTGGGTGGCTACACCTTC.

The genes are TRBV25-1 and TRBJ2-7; 7 bases map to TRBD1. Germline V CDR1 and CDR2: MGHDK, SYGVNS. The J segment lost 0 bases and the V segment lost 4 bases, leaving 3 bases of the junction unmatched. This CDR3 has 14 amino acids. The CDR3 region has the DNA TGTGCCAGCAGTGGGGACAGAAGCTCCTACGAGCAGTACTTC. It is translated as CASSGDRSSYEQYF.

V usage is TRBV5-6 and J usage is TRBJ1-5; 7 nucleotides agree with TRBD1. This CDR3 comprises 16 residues. Germline lookup yields CDR1 SGHDT and CDR2 YYEEEE. The V gene end was trimmed by 4 bases and the J gene end by 3 bases; junction bases not matched to a gene: 10. The chain's CDR3 is CASSLRGTAPNQPQHF. The CDR3 DNA is TGTGCCAGCAGCCTGAGGGGGACAGCACCCAATCAGCCCCAGCATTTT.

This chain links TRBV4-1 with TRBJ2-7; tentatively, D is TRBD2 (6 bases). The length of the CDR3 is 17 residues. Germline V gene lookup returns CDR1 MGHRA and CDR2 YSYEKL. Trimming left V 0 bases short and J 2 bases short, with 17 bases between. The CDR3 reads CASSQEFRRDWTYEQYF. In DNA, the CDR3 is TGCGCCAGCAGCCAAGAGTTCAGGCGGGACTGGACCTACGAGCAGTACTTC.